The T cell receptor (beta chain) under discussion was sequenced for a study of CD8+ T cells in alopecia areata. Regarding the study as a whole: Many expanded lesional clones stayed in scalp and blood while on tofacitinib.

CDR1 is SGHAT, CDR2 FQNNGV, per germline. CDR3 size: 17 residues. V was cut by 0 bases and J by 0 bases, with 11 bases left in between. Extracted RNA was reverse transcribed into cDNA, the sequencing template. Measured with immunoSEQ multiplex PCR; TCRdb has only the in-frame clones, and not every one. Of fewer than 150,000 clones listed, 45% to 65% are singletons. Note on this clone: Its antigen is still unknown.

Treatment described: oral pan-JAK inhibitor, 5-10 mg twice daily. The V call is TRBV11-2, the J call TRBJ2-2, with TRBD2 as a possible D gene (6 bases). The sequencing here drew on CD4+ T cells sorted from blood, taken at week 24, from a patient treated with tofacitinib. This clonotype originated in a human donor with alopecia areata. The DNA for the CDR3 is TGTGCCAGCAGCTTAGAAATCTGGGGGGCGAACACCGGGGAGCTGTTTTTT. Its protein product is CASSLEIWGANTGELFF.